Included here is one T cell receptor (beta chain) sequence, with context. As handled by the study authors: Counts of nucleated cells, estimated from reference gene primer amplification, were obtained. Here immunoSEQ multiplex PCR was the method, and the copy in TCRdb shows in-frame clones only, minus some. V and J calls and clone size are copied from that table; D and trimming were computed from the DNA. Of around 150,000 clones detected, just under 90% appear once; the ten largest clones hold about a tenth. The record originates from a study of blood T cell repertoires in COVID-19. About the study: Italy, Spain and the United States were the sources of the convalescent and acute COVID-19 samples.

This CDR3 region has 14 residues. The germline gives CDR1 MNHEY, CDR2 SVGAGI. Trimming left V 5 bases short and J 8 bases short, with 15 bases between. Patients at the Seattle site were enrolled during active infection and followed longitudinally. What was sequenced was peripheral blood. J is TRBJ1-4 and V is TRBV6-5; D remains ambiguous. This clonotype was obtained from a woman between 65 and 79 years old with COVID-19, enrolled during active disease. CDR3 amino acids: CASSPARRREKLFF. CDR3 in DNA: TGTGCCAGCAGTCCGGCCCGGAGGAGGGAAAAACTGTTTTTT.